This TCR beta chain was observed in a study of response to subunit inactivated influenza vaccine. The germline CDR1 and CDR2 sequences are DFQATT and SNEGSKA (reference sequence). This CDR3 is 17 amino acids long. TCRdb redid the calling of the RT-PCR reads with MiXCR, one entry per CDR3 protein. Seen here are about 160,000 distinct CDR3 sequences, about a tenth observed once, and the top ten hold around an eighth. Study conclusions and caveats: After each seasonal influenza vaccination, few new T cells are recruited, the authors suggested.

This clonotype was found a few times. Its cognate antigen is unknown. The junction shows a germline mismatch at one end, possibly a read error. Sequenced here: non-naive T cells sorted from PBMCs, sampled around seven weeks after vaccination. This clonotype was obtained from a man aged 45-65 years who received an inactivated influenza vaccine. The rearrangement links TRBV20-1 to TRBJ2-1; 11 bases are shared with TRBD2. The CDR3 bases are TGCAGTGCTGGAGATTGGGGGACTAGCGGACCGACGGGTGAGCAGTTCTTC. Protein sequence: CSAGDWGTSGPTGEQFF.